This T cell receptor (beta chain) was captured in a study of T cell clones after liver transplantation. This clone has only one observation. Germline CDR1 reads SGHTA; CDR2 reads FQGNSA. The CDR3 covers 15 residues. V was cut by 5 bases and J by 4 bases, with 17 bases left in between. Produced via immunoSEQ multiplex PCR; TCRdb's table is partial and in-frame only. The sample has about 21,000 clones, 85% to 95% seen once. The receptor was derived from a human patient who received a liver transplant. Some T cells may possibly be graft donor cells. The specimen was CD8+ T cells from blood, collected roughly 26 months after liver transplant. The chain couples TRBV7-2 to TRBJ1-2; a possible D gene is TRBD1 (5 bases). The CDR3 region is CASSPFRGGGYGYTF. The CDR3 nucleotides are TGTGCCAGCAGCCCATTTAGGGGCGGTGGCTATGGCTACACCTTC.